This T cell receptor beta chain originates from a study of T-cell memory formation after mild COVID-19. Each CDR3 protein gets one entry after TCRdb re-called the 5' RACE reads with MiXCR. In the table there are roughly 600,000 distinct CDR3 sequences, approximately 18% of which are singletons. Germline V CDR1 and CDR2: SGHDT, YYEEEE. V lost 3 bases to trimming and J lost 1 base; unmatched junction nucleotides: 6. CDR3 length equals 15 residues. The TCR sequence derives from an adult woman who had mild COVID-19 (a few samples of this study predate the infection). Cell type and time point are not known. This chain links TRBV5-6 with TRBJ1-2; 7 bases align to TRBD1. Sequencing used PBMCs or a T cell subset sorted from them (not recorded which). CDR3 in DNA: TGTGCCAGCAGCTGGGACAGTGCCCGTAACTATGGCTACACCTTC. It encodes CASSWDSARNYGYTF.